This passage covers 17 T cell receptor beta chains from one sample sequenced in a study of shared clonotypes between healthy human individuals. Naive CD8 cells comprised CD45RO-negative, CCR7-positively selected cells, excluding terminally differentiated effector memory CD45RA+ cells. TCRdb keeps only in-frame clones here, not all; method: immunoSEQ multiplex PCR. The profile shows about 2,200,000 clones, just over 90% of them singletons. Specimen: naive CD8+ T cells from PBMCs. All receptors derive from a man between 18 and 35 years old in good health. Some clones in this sample may be carry-over from other donors' samples.

This chain connects TRBV6-5 to TRBJ2-2; D is perhaps TRBD1 or TRBD2 (5 bases each). The CDR3 runs 14 residues. Germline CDR1 MNHEY, CDR2 SVGAGI. Trimming left V 6 bases short and J 2 bases short, with 10 bases between. CDR3 in DNA: TGTGCCAGCAGGCTGGGACCAAACACCGGGGAGCTGTTTTTT. Residues: CASRLGPNTGELFF.

The chain has TRBV6-1 and TRBJ1-1; 7 nucleotides match TRBD1. This CDR3 comprises 14 residues. Germline CDR1 and CDR2: MNHNS and SASEGT. The J segment lost 4 bases and the V segment lost 6 bases, leaving 8 bases of the junction unmatched. The CDR3 spells CASRATGVGTEAFF. The CDR3 nucleotides read TGTGCCAGCAGAGCAACAGGGGTTGGCACTGAAGCTTTCTTT.

This chain connects TRBV7-9 to TRBJ1-1; D is unresolved. In germline, CDR1 is SEHNR, CDR2 FQNEAQ (reference sequence). There are 15 residues in the CDR3. Between the trimmed V and J ends, which lost 1 base and 0 bases, there was a span of 9 bases. As DNA, the CDR3 is TGTGCCAGCAGCTTAGGGAAGGGAATGAACACTGAAGCTTTCTTT. As protein: CASSLGKGMNTEAFF.

The rearrangement joins TRBV5-8 to TRBJ2-2; 7 nucleotides match TRBD2. J was trimmed by 6 bases and V by 4 bases; bases with no gene match: 3. The CDR3 has 13 amino acids. Germline loops: CDR1 SGHTS, CDR2 YDEGEE. The CDR3 loop is CASSLGGSGELFF. DNA of the CDR3: TGTGCCAGCAGCCTGGGAGGGTCCGGGGAGCTGTTTTTT. Supplemented by reference TRBV5-8 and TRBJ2-2, the full variable domain reads EAGVTQSPTHLIKTRGQQATLRCSPISGHTSVYWYQQALGLGLQFLLWYDEGEERNRGNFPPRFSGRQFPNYSSELNVNALELEDSALYLCASSLGGSGELFFGEGSRLTVL.

The table lists this clone with a count of one. The rearrangement uses TRBV19 and TRBJ2-2; D is unclear. Trimming removed 7 bases from V and 5 bases from J, with 8 bases in between. The germline V gene has CDR1 LNHDA and CDR2 SQIVND (reference sequence). The CDR3 has 12 residues. Written as DNA, the CDR3 is TGTGCCAGTACTGGTTGGACCGGGGAGCTGTTTTTT. Its translation is CASTGWTGELFF.

Here the CDR3 reads CRVERASGDPYNEQFF. The CDR3 coding sequence is TGCAGAGTGGAGAGGGCTAGCGGAGATCCCTACAATGAGCAGTTCTTC. J is TRBJ2-1 and V is TRBV29-1, with TRBD2 identical over 7 bases. Per the germline V gene, CDR1 is SQVTM and CDR2 is ANQGSEA. The CDR3 has 16 residues.

This chain connects TRBV11-3 to TRBJ1-5, with 7 bases lining up with TRBD1. This CDR3 contains 19 residues. With V trimmed by 3 bases and J by 5 bases, 19 bases remained unmatched. Germline lookup yields CDR1 SGHNT and CDR2 YENEEA. CDR3 sequence: CASSFAPTTGTEVDQPQHF. The CDR3 nucleotides read TGTGCCAGCAGCTTTGCCCCGACGACCGGGACAGAAGTCGATCAGCCCCAGCATTTT.

CDR3 sequence (DNA): TGCAGCGTTCGCGCCTACGCGAACACCGGGGAGCTGTTTTTT. This gives the protein CSVRAYANTGELFF. J is TRBJ2-2 and V is TRBV29-1; D is uncertain. The CDR3 runs to 14 residues. Germline CDR1 SQVTM, CDR2 ANQGSEA. Trimming removed 5 bases from V and 0 bases from J, with 10 bases in between.

V and J are TRBV18 and TRBJ2-7, with D hard to call. The germline V and J ends were trimmed by 0 bases and 5 bases, with 8 bases remaining between them. CDR1 is KGHSH and CDR2 is LQKENI in the germline V gene. The CDR3 consists of 13 residues. CDR3 region: CASSPPSDHEQYF. The CDR3 coding sequence is TGTGCCAGCTCACCACCGTCTGACCACGAGCAGTACTTC.

The genes are TRBV28 and TRBJ2-1; D possibly matches TRBD1 or TRBD2 (5 bases each). This CDR3 is 16 amino acids long. V lost 4 bases, J lost 5 bases, and 18 bases lay in between. From germline, CDR1 is MDHEN and CDR2 SYDVKM. CDR3 sequence: CASSSPVGDLDNEQFF. DNA for the CDR3: TGTGCCAGCAGTTCCCCCGTAGGGGACCTAGACAATGAGCAGTTCTTC.

This clone was recorded a few times. The chain links TRBV10-1 to TRBJ2-2; no firm D call. Trimming removed 6 bases from V and 0 bases from J, with 8 bases in between. Germline V gene sequence: CDR1 WNHNN, CDR2 SYGVQD (reference sequence). The CDR3 has 14 amino acids. The CDR3 sequence: CASSRTSNTGELFF. DNA of the CDR3: TGCGCCAGCAGCCGGACCTCGAACACCGGGGAGCTGTTTTTT.

The chain has TRBV11-2 and TRBJ2-1; D uncertain. Deletions cut 1 base from V and 6 bases from J, with 16 bases between. This CDR3 spans 16 amino acids. Germline-derived CDR1 and CDR2 are SGHAT and FQNNGV. CDR3 region: CASSLVGRSTGNEQFF. In nucleotides, the CDR3 is TGTGCCAGCAGCTTAGTAGGAAGATCTACCGGCAATGAGCAGTTCTTC. The whole variable domain, filled in from reference TRBV11-2 and TRBJ2-1, reads EAGVAQSPRYKIIEKRQSVAFWCNPISGHATLYWYQQILGQGPKLLIQFQNNGVVDDSQLPKDRFSAERLKGVDSTLKIQPAKLEDSAVYLCASSLVGRSTGNEQFFGPGTRLTVL.

This clone was seen only once. The rearrangement uses TRBV27 and TRBJ2-1, with 7 nucleotides matching TRBD1. CDR3 length: 12 amino acids. The germline V gene encodes CDR1 MNHEY and CDR2 SMNVEV (reference sequence). V lost 8 bases and J lost 7; bases outside the gene matches: 5. This CDR3 is CASSTGLNEQFF. Written as DNA, the CDR3 is TGTGCCAGCTCGACAGGGTTGAATGAGCAGTTCTTC.

The chain uses TRBV23-1 and TRBJ2-3; TRBD1 is a possible D gene (6 bases). TRBV23-1 is an ORF, and what it does is uncertain. This CDR3 contains 17 residues. The V gene lost 4 bases and the J gene lost 0 bases, with 17 bases spanning the gap. DNA of the CDR3: TGCGCCAGCAGTCCCCGCCGGGACACCCCTAGCACAGATACGCAGTATTTT. The encoded protein is CASSPRRDTPSTDTQYF.

This clone has only one observation. The chain couples TRBV28 to TRBJ1-4, with D uncertain. The ends were cut back, 1 base at V and 4 bases at J, with 4 bases in the middle. The CDR3 is 13 amino acids. Germline V CDR1 and CDR2: MDHEN, SYDVKM. The CDR3 is CASSLYLNEKLFF. Here the CDR3 DNA reads TGTGCCAGCAGTTTATACCTTAATGAAAAACTGTTTTTT.

The chain couples TRBV27 to TRBJ2-1, with 7 bases lining up with TRBD1. Germline CDR1 MNHEY, CDR2 SMNVEV (reference sequence). The CDR3 spans 11 residues. Trimming took 8 bases from V and 8 from J; bases not matched to a gene: 3. CDR3 loop: CASRTGDEQFF. In nucleotides, the CDR3 is TGTGCCAGCCGCACAGGGGATGAGCAGTTCTTC.

This chain joins TRBV5-1 and TRBJ2-7; 8 bases are a match to TRBD1. CDR3 size: 14 residues. The J segment lost 4 bases and the V segment lost 5 bases, leaving 8 bases of the junction unmatched. Germline loops: CDR1 SGHRS, CDR2 YFSETQ. Here the CDR3 reads CASRQGTGTYEQYF. The CDR3, as DNA: TGCGCCAGCAGACAAGGGACAGGAACATACGAGCAGTACTTC.